The rows below give T cell receptor beta chains drawn from one sample of a study of response to subunit inactivated influenza vaccine. TCRdb reprocessed the RT-PCR reads with MiXCR, giving one entry per CDR3 protein. Of around 570,000 distinct CDR3 sequences listed, less than 8% were seen once; the top ten hold over 10%. The specimen was PBMCs from blood, collected around 25 months after vaccination. The receptor set was obtained from a man between 50 and 75 years old who received an inactivated influenza vaccine. Both conserved end residues are part of each CDR3. A D gene is named only where the DNA matches it firmly.

TRBD1,TRBV15,CATSGGTGVAKNIQYF
NA,TRBV7-9,CASSLEQGPGSYNSPLHF
NA,TRBV7-2,CASSLNRPSTNEKLFF
TRBD1,TRBV10-3,CAISESAGQGGYEQYF
TRBD1,TRBV10-3,CATYRDRGYEQYF
NA,TRBV20-1,CSAGAQSPYNEQFF
NA,TRBV10-2,CASRIEVFSTDTQYF
TRBD2,TRBV27,CASSSPTSGTSTDTQYF
NA,TRBV6-1,CASSRPSGSATEAFF
NA,TRBV5-6,CASSSRQANTEAFF
NA,TRBV12-3/TRBV12-4,CASGLRGVGANVLTF
NA,TRBV29-1,CSVDGQKHNEQFF
NA,TRBV11-3,CASSSDVTGELFF
TRBD2,TRBV7-8,CASSIGTSGDTQYF
NA,TRBV11-2,CASSLRPGLSSYEQYF
NA,TRBV6-2/TRBV6-3,CASSGTPTNYGYTF
NA,TRBV5-5,CASSPQGRGTGELFF
NA,TRBV3-1,CASSLYGGGLQETQYF
TRBD1,TRBV20-1,CSATDRGGYGYTF
NA,TRBV9,CASSVGGTRSGNEQYF
NA,TRBV12-3/TRBV12-4,CASIPGTLNTEAFF
TRBD2,TRBV4-3,CASSPIASGTPYEQYF
NA,TRBV6-1,CASSEYLFYEQYF
NA,TRBV7-9,CASSLGLGNEKLFF
TRBD2,TRBV6-1,CASRPHSGSSYNEQFF
NA,TRBV5-1,CASSLLAYQETQYF
NA,TRBV14,CASSPPAIGENYEQYF
NA,TRBV5-5,CASSRGGVGMNTEAFF
NA,TRBV14,CASSFGREKLFF
NA,TRBV20-1,CSARDETGELFF
NA,TRBV12-3/TRBV12-4,CASSLGQFNQPQHF
NA,TRBV7-9,CASSLDWDNEQFF
NA,TRBV20-1,CSAWGPSSYEQYF
NA,TRBV4-3,CASSPGRYNYGYTF
NA,TRBV5-1,CASSLVSGSLEEQYF
NA,TRBV24-1,CATGTLNTGELFF
NA,TRBV7-6,CASSLGVVSNEQYF
NA,TRBV5-1,CASSGFSGSTYEQYF
TRBD2,TRBV7-2,CASGVRASGIYEQYF
NA,TRBV7-2,CASSLGDVMNTEAFF
TRBD1,TRBV11-2,CASSLAQGAFEKLFF
TRBD1,TRBV20-1,CSASLGQGSDTQYF
TRBD2,TRBV3-1,CASSQKGLAASTDTQYF
NA,TRBV4-2,CASSRKADFPVNTEAFF
TRBD1,TRBV10-3,CATSAQGATDTQYF
TRBD1,TRBV29-1,CSAGQGSSDTQYF
NA,TRBV11-2,CASSRDQRYTQYF
TRBD2,TRBV7-9,CASTTGGYEQYF
NA,TRBV28,CASSLLGGRGNTEAFF
NA,TRBV19,CASRWRAGNQPQHF
NA,TRBV5-1,CASSLTRLNTANTGELFF
TRBD1,TRBV28,CASFTGTGTGYEQYF
NA,TRBV5-1,CASRQGFSYEQYF
NA,TRBV20-1,CSARDFVQANLEAFF
TRBD1,TRBV24-1,CATGNRGRAEAFF
TRBD1,TRBV6-1,CASSRAGTVNEQYF
NA,TRBV7-2,CASRLGVGHHYEQYF
NA,TRBV11-2,CASSSGGAEAFF
TRBD2,TRBV5-1,CASSLQAGGSDTQYF
TRBD1,TRBV7-9,CASSSTDRGLTNEKLFF